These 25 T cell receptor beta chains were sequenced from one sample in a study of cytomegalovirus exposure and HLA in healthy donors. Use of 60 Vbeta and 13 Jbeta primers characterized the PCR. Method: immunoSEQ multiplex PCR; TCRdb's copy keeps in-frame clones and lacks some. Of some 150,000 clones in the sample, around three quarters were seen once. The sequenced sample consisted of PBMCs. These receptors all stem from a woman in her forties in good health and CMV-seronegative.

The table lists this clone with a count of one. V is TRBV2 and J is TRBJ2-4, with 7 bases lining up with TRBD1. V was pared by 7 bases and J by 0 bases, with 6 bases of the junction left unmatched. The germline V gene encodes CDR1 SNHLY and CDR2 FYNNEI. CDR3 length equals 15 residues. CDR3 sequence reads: CASTRDSLAKNIQYF. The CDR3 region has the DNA TGTGCCAGCACCCGGGACAGTCTAGCCAAAAACATTCAGTACTTC.

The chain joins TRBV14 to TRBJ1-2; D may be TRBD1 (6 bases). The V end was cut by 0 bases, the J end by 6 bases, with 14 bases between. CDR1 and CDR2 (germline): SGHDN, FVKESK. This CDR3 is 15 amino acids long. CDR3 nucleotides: TGTGCCAGCAGCCAAGAAGACAGGCGGCTCGATGGCTACACCTTC. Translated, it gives CASSQEDRRLDGYTF.

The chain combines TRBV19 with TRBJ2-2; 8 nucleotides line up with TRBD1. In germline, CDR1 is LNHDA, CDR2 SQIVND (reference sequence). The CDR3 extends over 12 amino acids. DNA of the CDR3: TGTGCTATCAGGGGGCGCACCGGGGAGCTGTTTTTT. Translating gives CAIRGRTGELFF.

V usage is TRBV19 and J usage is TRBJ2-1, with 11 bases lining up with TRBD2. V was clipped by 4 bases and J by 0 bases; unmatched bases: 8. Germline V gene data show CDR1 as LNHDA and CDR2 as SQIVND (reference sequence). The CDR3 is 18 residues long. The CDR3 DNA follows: TGTGCCAGTAGTAAGGGGGTAGGACTAGCGGGCTCCTACAATGAGCAGTTCTTC. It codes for CASSKGVGLAGSYNEQFF.

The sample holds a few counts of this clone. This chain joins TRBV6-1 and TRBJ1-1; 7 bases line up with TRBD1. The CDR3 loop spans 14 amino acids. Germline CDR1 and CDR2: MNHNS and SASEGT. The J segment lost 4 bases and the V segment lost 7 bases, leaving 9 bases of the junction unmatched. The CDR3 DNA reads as TGTGCCAGCACCTCAGGGGGGTCGGTCACTGAAGCTTTCTTT. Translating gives CASTSGGSVTEAFF.

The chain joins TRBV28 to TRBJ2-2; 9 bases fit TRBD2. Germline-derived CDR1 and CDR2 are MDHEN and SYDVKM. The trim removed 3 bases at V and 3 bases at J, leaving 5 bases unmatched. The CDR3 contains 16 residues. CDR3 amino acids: CASSFATSGYTGELFF. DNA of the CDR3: TGTGCCAGCAGTTTTGCGACTAGCGGATACACCGGGGAGCTGTTTTTT. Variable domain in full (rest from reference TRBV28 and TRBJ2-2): DVKVTQSSRYLVKRTGEKVFLECVQDMDHENMFWYRQDPGLGLRLIYFSYDVKMKEKGDIPEGYSVSREKKERFSLILESASTNQTSMYLCASSFATSGYTGELFFGEGSRLTVL.

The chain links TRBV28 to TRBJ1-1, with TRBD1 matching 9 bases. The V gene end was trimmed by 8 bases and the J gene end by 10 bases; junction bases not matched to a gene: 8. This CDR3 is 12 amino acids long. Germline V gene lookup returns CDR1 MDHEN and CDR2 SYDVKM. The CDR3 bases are TGTGCCAGCGGTGATCCGGGACAGGGAGCTTTCTTT. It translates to CASGDPGQGAFF.

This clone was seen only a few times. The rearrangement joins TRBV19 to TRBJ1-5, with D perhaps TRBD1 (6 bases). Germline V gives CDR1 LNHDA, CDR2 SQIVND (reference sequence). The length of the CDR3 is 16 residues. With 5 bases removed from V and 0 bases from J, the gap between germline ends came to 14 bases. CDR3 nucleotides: TGTGCCAGTAGTGTCCGGGACACCTATAGCAATCAGCCCCAGCATTTT. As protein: CASSVRDTYSNQPQHF. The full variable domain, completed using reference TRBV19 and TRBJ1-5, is DGGITQSPKYLFRKEGQNVTLSCEQNLNHDAMYWYRQDPGQGLRLIYYSQIVNDFQKGDIAEGYSVSREKKESFPLTVTSAQKNPTAFYLCASSVRDTYSNQPQHFGDGTRLSIL.

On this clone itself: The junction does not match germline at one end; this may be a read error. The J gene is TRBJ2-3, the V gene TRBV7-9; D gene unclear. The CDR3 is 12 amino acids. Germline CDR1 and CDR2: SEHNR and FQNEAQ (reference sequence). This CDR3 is CSSNLYTDTQYF. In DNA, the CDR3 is TGTTCCAGCAACCTCTACACAGATACGCAGTATTTT.

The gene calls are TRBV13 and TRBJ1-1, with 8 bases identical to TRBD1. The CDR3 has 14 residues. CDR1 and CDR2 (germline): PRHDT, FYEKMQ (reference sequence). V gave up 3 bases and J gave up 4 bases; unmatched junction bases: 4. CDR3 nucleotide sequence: TGTGCCAGCAGCTTGCAGGGGGCGGTCACTGAAGCTTTCTTT. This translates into CASSLQGAVTEAFF.

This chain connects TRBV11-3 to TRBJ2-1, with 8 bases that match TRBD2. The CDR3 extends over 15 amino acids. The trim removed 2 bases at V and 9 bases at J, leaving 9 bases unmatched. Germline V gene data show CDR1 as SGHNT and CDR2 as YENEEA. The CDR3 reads CASSLRYGSGGEQFF. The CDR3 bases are TGTGCCAGCAGCTTACGGTACGGGAGCGGGGGTGAGCAGTTCTTC. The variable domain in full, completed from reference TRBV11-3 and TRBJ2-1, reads EAGVVQSPRYKIIEKKQPVAFWCNPISGHNTLYWYLQNLGQGPELLIRYENEEAVDDSQLPKDRFSAERLKGVDSTLKIQPAELGDSAVYLCASSLRYGSGGEQFFGPGTRLTVL.

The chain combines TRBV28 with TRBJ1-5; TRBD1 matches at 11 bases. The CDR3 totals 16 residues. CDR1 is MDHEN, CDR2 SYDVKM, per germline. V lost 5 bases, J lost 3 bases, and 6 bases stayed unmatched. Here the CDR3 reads CASSTGTGGNNQPQHF. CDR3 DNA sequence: TGTGCCAGCAGTACTGGGACAGGGGGGAACAATCAGCCCCAGCATTTT.

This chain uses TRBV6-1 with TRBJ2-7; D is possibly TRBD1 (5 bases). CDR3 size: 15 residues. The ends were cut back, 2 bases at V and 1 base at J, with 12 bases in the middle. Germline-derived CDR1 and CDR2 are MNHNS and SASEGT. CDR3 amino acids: CASSELTAKSYEQYF. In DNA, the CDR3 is TGTGCCAGCAGTGAACTGACAGCCAAGTCCTACGAGCAGTACTTC.

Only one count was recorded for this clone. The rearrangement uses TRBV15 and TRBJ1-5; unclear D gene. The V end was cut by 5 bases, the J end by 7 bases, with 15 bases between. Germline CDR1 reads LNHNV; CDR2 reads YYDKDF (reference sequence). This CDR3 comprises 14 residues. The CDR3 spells CATSLERFPQPQHF. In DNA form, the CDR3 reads TGTGCCACCAGCTTAGAGCGTTTTCCGCAGCCCCAGCATTTT.

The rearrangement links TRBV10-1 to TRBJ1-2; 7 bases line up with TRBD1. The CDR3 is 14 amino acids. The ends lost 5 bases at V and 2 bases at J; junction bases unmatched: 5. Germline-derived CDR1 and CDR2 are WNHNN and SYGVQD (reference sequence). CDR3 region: CASSPSTGNYGYTF. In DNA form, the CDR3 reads TGCGCCAGCAGTCCTTCGACAGGGAACTATGGCTACACCTTC.

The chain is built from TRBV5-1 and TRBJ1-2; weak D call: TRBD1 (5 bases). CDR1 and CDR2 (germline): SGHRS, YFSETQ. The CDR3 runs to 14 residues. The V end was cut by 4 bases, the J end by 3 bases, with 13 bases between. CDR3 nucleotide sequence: TGCGCCAGCAGCCCCGGCAGGGCTGACTATGGCTACACCTTC. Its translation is CASSPGRADYGYTF.

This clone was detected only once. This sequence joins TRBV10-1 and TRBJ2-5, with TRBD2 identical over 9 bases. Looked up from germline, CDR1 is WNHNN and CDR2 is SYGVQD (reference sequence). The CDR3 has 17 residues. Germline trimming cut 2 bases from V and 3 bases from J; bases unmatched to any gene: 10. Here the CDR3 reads CASSEAPNSGGKETQYF. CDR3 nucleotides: TGCGCCAGCAGTGAGGCTCCGAATAGCGGGGGTAAAGAGACCCAGTACTTC.

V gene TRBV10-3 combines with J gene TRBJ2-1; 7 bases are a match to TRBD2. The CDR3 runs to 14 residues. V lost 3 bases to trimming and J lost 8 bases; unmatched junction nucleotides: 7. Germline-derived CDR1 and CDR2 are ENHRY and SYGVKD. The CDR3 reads CAISEGGSLYEQFF. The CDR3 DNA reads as TGTGCCATCAGTGAAGGCGGGAGCTTATATGAGCAGTTCTTC.

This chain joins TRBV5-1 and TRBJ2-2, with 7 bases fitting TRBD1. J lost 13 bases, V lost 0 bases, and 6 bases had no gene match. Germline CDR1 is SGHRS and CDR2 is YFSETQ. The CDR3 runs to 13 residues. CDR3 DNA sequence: TGCGCCAGCAGCTTGGGTCCGACAGGGCGGCTGTTTTTT. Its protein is CASSLGPTGRLFF.

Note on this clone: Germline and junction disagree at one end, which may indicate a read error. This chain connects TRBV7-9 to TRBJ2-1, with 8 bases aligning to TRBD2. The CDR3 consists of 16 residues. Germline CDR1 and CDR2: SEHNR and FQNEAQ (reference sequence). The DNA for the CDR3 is TGTTCCAGCAGCTTAGTACCGGGAGGGAAGGGGAATGAGCAGTTCTTC. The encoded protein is CSSSLVPGGKGNEQFF.

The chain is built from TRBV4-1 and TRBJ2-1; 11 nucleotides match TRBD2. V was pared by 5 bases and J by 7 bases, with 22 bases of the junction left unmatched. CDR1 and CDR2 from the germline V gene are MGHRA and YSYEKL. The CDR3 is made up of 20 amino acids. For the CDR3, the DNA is TGCGCCAGCAGCAGAACCCCGGGACTAGCGGAGAGGGGCGGGGTAAATGAGCAGTTCTTC. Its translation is CASSRTPGLAERGGVNEQFF.

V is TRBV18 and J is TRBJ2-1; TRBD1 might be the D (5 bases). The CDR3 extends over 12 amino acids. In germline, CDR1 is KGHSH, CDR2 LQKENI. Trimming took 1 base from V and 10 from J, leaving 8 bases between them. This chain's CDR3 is CASSPQGLEQFF. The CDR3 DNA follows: TGTGCCAGCTCACCACAGGGGTTAGAGCAGTTCTTC. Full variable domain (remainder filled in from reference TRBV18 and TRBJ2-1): NAGVMQNPRHLVRRRGQEARLRCSPMKGHSHVYWYRQLPEEGLKFMVYLQKENIIDESGMPKERFSAEFPKEGPSILRIQQVVRGDSAAYFCASSPQGLEQFFGPGTRLTVL.

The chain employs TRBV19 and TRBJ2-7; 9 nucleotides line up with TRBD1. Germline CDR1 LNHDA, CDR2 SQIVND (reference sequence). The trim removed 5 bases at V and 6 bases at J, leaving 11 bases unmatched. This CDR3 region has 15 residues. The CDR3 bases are TGTGCCAGTAGTGTCAAACAGGGGGCGCGAGGCGAGCAGTACTTC. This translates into CASSVKQGARGEQYF. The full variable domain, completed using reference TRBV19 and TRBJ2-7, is DGGITQSPKYLFRKEGQNVTLSCEQNLNHDAMYWYRQDPGQGLRLIYYSQIVNDFQKGDIAEGYSVSREKKESFPLTVTSAQKNPTAFYLCASSVKQGARGEQYFGPGTRLTVT.

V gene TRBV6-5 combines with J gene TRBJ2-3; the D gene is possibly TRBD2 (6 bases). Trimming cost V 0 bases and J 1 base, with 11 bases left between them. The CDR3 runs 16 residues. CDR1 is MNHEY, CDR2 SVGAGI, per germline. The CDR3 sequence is CASSYSGWEGTDTQYF. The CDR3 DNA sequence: TGTGCCAGCAGTTACTCGGGCTGGGAGGGCACAGATACGCAGTATTTT.

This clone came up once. CDR3 amino acids: CASSFRGKLNEKLFF. The CDR3 coding sequence is TGTGCCAGCAGCTTCAGGGGGAAGCTTAATGAAAAACTGTTTTTT. The chain joins TRBV13 to TRBJ1-4; TRBD1 matches 7 bases. The J segment lost 4 bases and the V segment lost 3 bases, leaving 5 bases of the junction unmatched. From germline, CDR1 is PRHDT and CDR2 FYEKMQ (reference sequence). This CDR3 contains 15 residues.